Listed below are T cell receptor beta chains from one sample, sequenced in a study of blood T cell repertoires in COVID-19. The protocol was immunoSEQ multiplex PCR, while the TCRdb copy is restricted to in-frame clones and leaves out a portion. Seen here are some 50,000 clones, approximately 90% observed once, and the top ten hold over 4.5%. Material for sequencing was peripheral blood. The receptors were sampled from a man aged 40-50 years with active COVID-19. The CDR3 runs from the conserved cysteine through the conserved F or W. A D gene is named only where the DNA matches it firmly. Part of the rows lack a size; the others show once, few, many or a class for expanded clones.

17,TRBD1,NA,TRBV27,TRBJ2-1,CASSLNPTGASYNEQFF,TGTGCCAGCAGCTTGAACCCAACAGGGGCGTCCTACAATGAGCAGTTCTTC
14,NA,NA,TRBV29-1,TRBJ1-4,CSVRTGSTNEKLFF,TGCAGCGTTCGTACAGGGTCAACTAATGAAAAACTGTTTTTT
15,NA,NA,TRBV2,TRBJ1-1,CASSELQGWNTEAFF,TGTGCCAGCAGTGAACTGCAGGGTTGGAACACTGAAGCTTTCTTT
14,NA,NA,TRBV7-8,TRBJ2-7,CASSLAGLSYEQYF,TGTGCCAGCAGCTTAGCGGGACTCTCCTACGAGCAGTACTTC
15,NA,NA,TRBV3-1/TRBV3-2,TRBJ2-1,CASSLGPQEDGEQFF,TGTGCCAGCAGCTTAGGACCCCAGGAGGACGGTGAGCAGTTCTTC
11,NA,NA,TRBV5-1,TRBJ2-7,CASSSHDEQYF,TGCGCCAGCAGCTCACATGACGAGCAGTACTTC
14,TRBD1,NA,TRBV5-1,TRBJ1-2,CASSEGTGNYGYTF,TGCGCCAGCAGCGAGGGGACAGGGAACTATGGCTACACCTTC
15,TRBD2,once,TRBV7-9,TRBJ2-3,CASSPTSGSTDTQYF,TGTGCCAGCAGCCCGACTAGCGGGAGCACAGATACGCAGTATTTT
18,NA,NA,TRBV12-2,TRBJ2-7,CASRLAGCFRQFFYEQYF,TGTGCAAGTCGCTTAGCGGGGTGTTTCAGACAGTTTTTCTACGAGCAGTACTTC
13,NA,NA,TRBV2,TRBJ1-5,CASSTGVNQPQHF,TGTGCCAGCAGCACAGGAGTCAATCAGCCCCAGCATTTT
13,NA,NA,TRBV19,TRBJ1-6,CASSTRSNSPLHF,TGTGCCAGTAGTACCCGGAGTAATTCACCCCTCCACTTT
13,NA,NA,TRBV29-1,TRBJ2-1,CSVEGWQNNEQFF,TGCAGCGTTGAAGGCTGGCAAAACAATGAGCAGTTCTTC
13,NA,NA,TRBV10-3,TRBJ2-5,CAISDRLEETQYF,TGTGCCATCAGTGACCGTCTCGAAGAGACCCAGTACTTC
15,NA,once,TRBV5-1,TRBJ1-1,CASSLAYRVNTEAFF,TGCGCCAGCAGCTTGGCCTACAGGGTGAACACTGAAGCTTTCTTT
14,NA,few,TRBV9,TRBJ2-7,CASSVGVQGSEQYF,TGTGCCAGCAGCGTAGGTGTGCAAGGGAGCGAGCAGTACTTC
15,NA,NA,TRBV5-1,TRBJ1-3,CASSLAGNSGNTIYF,TGCGCCAGCAGCTTGGCGGGGAACTCTGGAAACACCATATATTTT
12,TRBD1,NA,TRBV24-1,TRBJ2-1,CEGQGRDNEQFF,TGCGAGGGACAGGGTCGAGACAATGAGCAGTTCTTC
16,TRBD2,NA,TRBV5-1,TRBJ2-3,CASSLALAGLTDTQYF,TGCGCCAGCAGCTTGGCTTTAGCGGGCCTCACAGATACGCAGTATTTT
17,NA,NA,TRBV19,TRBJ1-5,CASSSNPPGYSNQPQHF,TGTGCCAGTAGTTCCAACCCCCCAGGGTATAGCAATCAGCCCCAGCATTTT
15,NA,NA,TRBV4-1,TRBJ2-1,CASSQEERAYNEQFF,TGCGCCAGCAGCCAGGAAGAGCGGGCCTACAATGAGCAGTTCTTC
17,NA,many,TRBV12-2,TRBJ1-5,CASRAHREITGNQPQHF,TGTGCAAGTCGGGCTCACAGGGAAATAACCGGCAATCAGCCCCAGCATTTT
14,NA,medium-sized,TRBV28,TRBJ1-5,CATHSDRFNQPQHF,TGTGCCACCCACTCGGACAGATTCAATCAGCCCCAGCATTTT
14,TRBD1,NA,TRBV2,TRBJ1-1,CASSPDRVGAEAFF,TGTGCCAGCAGCCCAGACAGGGTTGGGGCTGAAGCTTTCTTT
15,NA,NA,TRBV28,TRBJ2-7,CASSPRGGISYEQYF,TGTGCCAGCAGTCCTAGGGGGGGAATCTCCTACGAGCAGTACTTC
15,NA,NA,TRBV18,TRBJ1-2,CASSPREVANYGYTF,TGTGCCAGCTCACCACGGGAGGTAGCTAACTATGGCTACACCTTC
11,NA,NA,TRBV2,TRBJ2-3,CASSRADTQYF,TGTGCCAGCAGCAGGGCGGATACGCAGTATTTT
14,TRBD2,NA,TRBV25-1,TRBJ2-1,CASGRTSLYNEQFF,TGTGCCAGCGGACGGACTAGCCTCTACAATGAGCAGTTCTTC
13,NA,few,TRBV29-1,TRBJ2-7,CSVLEGASYEQYF,TGCAGCGTCTTAGAGGGAGCTAGCTACGAGCAGTACTTC
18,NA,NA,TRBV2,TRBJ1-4,CASRPDFGEHTPNEKLFF,TGTGCCAGCAGGCCGGATTTCGGGGAACATACACCTAATGAAAAACTGTTTTTT
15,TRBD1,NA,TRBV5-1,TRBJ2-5,CASSLVAGGIETQYF,TGCGCCAGCAGCTTGGTGGCAGGGGGCATAGAGACCCAGTACTTC
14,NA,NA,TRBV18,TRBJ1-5,CASSSGGAYQPQHF,TGTGCCAGCTCGTCCGGGGGGGCCTATCAGCCCCAGCATTTT
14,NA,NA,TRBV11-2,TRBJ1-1,CASSGRDPWAEAFF,TGTGCCAGCAGCGGGCGGGACCCTTGGGCTGAAGCTTTCTTT
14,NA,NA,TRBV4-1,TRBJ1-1,CASSPSQSNTEAFF,TGCGCCAGCAGCCCCTCACAATCGAACACTGAAGCTTTCTTT
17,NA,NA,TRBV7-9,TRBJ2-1,CASSPGTGEPWGNEQFF,TGTGCCAGCAGCCCAGGGACTGGCGAGCCTTGGGGCAATGAGCAGTTCTTC
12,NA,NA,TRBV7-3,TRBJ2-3,CASSQLTDTQYF,TGTGCCAGCAGCCAACTTACAGATACGCAGTATTTT
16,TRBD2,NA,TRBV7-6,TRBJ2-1,CASSLISGGSYNEQFF,TGTGCCAGCAGCTTAATCAGCGGGGGTTCCTACAATGAGCAGTTCTTC
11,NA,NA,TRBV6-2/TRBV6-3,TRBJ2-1,CASSYAGEQFF,TGTGCCAGCAGTTATGCGGGTGAGCAGTTCTTC
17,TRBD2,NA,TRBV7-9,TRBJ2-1,CASSVGLAGVLYNEQFF,TGTGCCAGCAGCGTGGGACTAGCGGGAGTACTCTACAATGAGCAGTTCTTC
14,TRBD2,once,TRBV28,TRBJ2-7,CASSYSGTRDEQYF,TGTGCCAGCAGTTATAGCGGGACGAGAGATGAGCAGTACTTC
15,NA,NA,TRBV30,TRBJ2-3,CAWDRDSLNTDTQYF,TGTGCCTGGGACCGGGACTCCCTAAACACAGATACGCAGTATTTT
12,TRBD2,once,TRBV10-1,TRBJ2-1,CASSEYSGKQFF,TGCGCCAGCAGTGAGTATAGCGGGAAGCAGTTCTTC
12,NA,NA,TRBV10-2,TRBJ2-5,CASTLGGETQYF,TGCGCCAGCACCCTCGGAGGGGAGACCCAGTACTTC
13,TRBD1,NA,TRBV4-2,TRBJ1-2,CASSQDQGGGYTF,TGTGCCAGCAGCCAAGATCAGGGGGGTGGCTACACCTTC
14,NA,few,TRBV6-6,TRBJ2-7,CASSSLASSYEQYF,TGTGCCAGCAGTTCGCTAGCGTCCTCCTACGAGCAGTACTTC
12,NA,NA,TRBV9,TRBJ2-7,CASSSSAYEQYF,TGTGCCAGCAGCTCTAGCGCCTACGAGCAGTACTTC
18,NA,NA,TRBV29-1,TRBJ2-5,CSVAGAVGGAAPQETQYF,TGCAGCGTAGCCGGTGCGGTGGGGGGTGCTGCTCCCCAAGAGACCCAGTACTTC
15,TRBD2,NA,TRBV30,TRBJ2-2,CAWRRGYRGTGELFF,TGTGCCTGGAGGCGGGGGTACCGGGGGACCGGGGAGCTGTTTTTT
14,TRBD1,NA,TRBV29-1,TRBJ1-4,CSVSHRGRNEKLFF,TGCAGCGTATCGCACAGGGGGCGTAATGAAAAACTGTTTTTT
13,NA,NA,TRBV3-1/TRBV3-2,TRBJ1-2,CASSRQRGGSGTF,TGTGCCAGCAGCCGGCAAAGGGGTGGATCCGGCACCTTC
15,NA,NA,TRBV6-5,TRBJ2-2,CASSYSQGPAGELFF,TGTGCCAGCAGTTACTCTCAGGGTCCAGCCGGGGAGCTGTTTTTT
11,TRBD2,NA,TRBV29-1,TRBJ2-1,CSGHSGNEQFF,TGCAGCGGGCATAGCGGGAATGAGCAGTTCTTC